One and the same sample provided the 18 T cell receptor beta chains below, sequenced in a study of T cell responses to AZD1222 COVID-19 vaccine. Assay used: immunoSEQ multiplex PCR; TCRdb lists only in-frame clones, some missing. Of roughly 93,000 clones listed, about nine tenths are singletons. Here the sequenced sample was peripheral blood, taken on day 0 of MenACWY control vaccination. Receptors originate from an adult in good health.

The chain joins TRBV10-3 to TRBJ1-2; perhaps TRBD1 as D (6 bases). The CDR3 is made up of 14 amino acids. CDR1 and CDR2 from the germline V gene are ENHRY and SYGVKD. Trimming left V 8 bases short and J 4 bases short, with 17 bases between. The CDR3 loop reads CAIAPRGASYGYTF. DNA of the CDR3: TGTGCCATCGCGCCCAGGGGTGCAAGCTATGGCTACACCTTC.

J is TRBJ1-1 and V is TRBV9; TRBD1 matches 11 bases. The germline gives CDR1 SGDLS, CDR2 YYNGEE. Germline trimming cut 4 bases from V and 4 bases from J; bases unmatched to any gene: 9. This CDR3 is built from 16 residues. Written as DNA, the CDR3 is TGTGCCAGCAGCCCGCGGACAGGGGGCAGGAGCACTGAAGCTTTCTTT. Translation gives CASSPRTGGRSTEAFF.

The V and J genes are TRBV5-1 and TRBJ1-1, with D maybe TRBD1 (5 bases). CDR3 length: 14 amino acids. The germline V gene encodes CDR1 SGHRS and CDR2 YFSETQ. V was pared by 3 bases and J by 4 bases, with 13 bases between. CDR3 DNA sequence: TGCGCCAGCAGCTCACAGGTGGAAGGCACTGAAGCTTTCTTT. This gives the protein CASSSQVEGTEAFF. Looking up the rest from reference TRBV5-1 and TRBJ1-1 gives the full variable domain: KAGVTQTPRYLIKTRGQQVTLSCSPISGHRSVSWYQQTPGQGLQFLFEYFSETQRNKGNFPGRFSGRQFSNSRSEMNVSTLELGDSALYLCASSSQVEGTEAFFGQGTRLTVV.

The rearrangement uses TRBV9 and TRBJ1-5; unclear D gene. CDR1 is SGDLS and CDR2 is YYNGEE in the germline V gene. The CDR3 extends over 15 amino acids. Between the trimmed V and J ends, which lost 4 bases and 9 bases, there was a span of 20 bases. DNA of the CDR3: TGTGCCAGCAGCTCCGCGGGAGAGGCCGGCGGGCCCCAGCATTTT. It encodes CASSSAGEAGGPQHF.

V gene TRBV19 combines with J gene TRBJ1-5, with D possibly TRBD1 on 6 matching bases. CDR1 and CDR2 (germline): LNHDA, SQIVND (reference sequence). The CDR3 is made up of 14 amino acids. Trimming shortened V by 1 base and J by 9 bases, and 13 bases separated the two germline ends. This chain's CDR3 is CASSIGGASLPQHF. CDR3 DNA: TGTGCCAGTAGTATAGGGGGGGCTTCACTGCCCCAGCATTTT.

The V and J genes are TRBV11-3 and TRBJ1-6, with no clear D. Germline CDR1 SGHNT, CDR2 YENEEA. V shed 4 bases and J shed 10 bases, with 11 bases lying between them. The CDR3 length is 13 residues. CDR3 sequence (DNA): TGTGCCAGCAGCTCCGCCCCGGGGTCACCCCTCCACTTT. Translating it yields CASSSAPGSPLHF.

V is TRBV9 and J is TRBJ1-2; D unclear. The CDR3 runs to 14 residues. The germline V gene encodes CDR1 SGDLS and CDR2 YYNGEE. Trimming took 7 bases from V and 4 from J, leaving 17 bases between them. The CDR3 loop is CASASPGQLYGYTF. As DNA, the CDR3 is TGTGCCAGCGCGTCACCGGGCCAGCTCTATGGCTACACCTTC.

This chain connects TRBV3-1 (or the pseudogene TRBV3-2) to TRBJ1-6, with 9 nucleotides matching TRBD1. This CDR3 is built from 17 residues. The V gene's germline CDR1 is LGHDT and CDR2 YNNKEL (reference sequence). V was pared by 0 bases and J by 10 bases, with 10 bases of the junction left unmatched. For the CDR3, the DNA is TGTGCCAGCAGCCAAGAAGGGACGGACAGGGGATTGTCACCCCTCCACTTT. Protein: CASSQEGTDRGLSPLHF.

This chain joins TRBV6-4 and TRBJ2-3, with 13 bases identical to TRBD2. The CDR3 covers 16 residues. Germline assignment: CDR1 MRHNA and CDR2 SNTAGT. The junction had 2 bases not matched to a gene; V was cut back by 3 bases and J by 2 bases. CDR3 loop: CASSETSGGATDTQYF. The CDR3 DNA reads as TGTGCCAGCAGTGAAACTAGCGGGGGGGCCACAGATACGCAGTATTTT.

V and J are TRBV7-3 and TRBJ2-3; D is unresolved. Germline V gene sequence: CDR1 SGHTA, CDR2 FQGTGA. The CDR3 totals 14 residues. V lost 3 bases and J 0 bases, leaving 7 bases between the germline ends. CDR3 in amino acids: CASSFSGSTDTQYF. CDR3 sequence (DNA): TGTGCCAGCAGCTTCTCTGGGAGCACAGATACGCAGTATTTT.

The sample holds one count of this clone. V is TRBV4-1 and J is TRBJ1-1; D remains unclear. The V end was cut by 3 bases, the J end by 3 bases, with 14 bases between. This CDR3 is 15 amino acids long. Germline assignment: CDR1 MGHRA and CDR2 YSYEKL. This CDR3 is CASSQSLLSDTEAFF. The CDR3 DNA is TGCGCCAGCAGCCAGTCTCTATTATCGGACACTGAAGCTTTCTTT.

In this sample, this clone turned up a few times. The CDR3 is CASSGGQGYEQYF. DNA of the CDR3: TGCGCCAGCAGCGGAGGACAGGGCTACGAGCAGTACTTC. V and J are TRBV5-1 and TRBJ2-7; 8 nucleotides line up with TRBD1. The germline V gene encodes CDR1 SGHRS and CDR2 YFSETQ. Trimming cost V 4 bases and J 3 bases; bases outside gene matches: 3. The CDR3 contains 13 residues.

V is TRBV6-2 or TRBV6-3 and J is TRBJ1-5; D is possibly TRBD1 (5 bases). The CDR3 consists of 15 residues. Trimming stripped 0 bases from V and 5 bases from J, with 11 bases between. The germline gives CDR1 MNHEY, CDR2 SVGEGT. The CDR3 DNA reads TGTGCCAGCAGTTACTCGGCAGGGTACTATCAGCCCCAGCATTTT. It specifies CASSYSAGYYQPQHF.

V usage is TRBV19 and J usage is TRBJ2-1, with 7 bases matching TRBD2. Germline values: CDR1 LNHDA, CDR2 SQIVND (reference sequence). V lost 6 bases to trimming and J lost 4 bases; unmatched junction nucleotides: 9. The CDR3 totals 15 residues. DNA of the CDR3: TGTGCCAGTAGATTAGGGGCTAGCGGATACAATGAGCAGTTCTTC. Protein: CASRLGASGYNEQFF.

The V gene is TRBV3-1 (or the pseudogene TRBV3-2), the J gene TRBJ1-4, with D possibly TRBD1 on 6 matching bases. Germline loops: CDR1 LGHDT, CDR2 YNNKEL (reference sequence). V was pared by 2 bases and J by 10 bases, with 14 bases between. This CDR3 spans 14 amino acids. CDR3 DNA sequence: TGTGCCAGCAGCCAAAGACAGGCAAGAGGAAAACTGTTTTTT. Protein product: CASSQRQARGKLFF.

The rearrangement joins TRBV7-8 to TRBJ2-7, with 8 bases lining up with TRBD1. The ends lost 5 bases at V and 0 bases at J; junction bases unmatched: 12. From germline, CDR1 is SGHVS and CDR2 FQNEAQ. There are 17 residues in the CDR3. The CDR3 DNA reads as TGTGCCAGCAGCCCCCTGTGGGACAGGCTACTCTCCTACGAGCAGTACTTC. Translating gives CASSPLWDRLLSYEQYF.

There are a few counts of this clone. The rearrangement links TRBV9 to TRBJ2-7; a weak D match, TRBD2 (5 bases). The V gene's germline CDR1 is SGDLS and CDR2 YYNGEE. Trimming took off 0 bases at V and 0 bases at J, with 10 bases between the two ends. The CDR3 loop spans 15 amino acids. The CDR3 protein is CASSVGAASSYEQYF. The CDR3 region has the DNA TGTGCCAGCAGCGTAGGAGCGGCGAGCTCCTACGAGCAGTACTTC. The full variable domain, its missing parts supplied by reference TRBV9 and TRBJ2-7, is DSGVTQTPKHLITATGQRVTLRCSPRSGDLSVYWYQQSLDQGLQFLIQYYNGEERAKGNILERFSAQQFPDLHSELNLSSLELGDSALYFCASSVGAASSYEQYFGPGTRLTVT.

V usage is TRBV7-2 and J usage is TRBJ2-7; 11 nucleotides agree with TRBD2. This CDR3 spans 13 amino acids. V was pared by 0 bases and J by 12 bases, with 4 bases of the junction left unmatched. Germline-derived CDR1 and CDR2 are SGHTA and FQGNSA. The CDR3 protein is CASSLALTSGAYF. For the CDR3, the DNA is TGTGCCAGCAGCTTAGCCCTGACTAGCGGGGCGTACTTC. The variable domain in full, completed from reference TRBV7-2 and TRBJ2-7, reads GAGVSQSPSNKVTEKGKDVELRCDPISGHTALYWYRQSLGQGLEFLIYFQGNSAPDKSGLPSDRFSAERTGGSVSTLTIQRTQQEDSAVYLCASSLALTSGAYFGPGTRLTVT.